Given below is one T cell receptor (beta chain) in context. Its target is unknown. V dropped 5 bases and J dropped 3 bases, with 17 bases sitting between them. From germline, CDR1 is SGHAT and CDR2 FQDESV (reference sequence). CDR3 length equals 15 residues. These data originate in a study of T cell repertoires in cytomegalovirus infection. On the study more broadly: Selected CMV epitopes included recently identified HLA-C-restricted ones as well as well-studied HLA-B-restricted ones.

TCRdb re-called the reads through MiXCR, storing one row per CDR3 protein. Of some 940,000 distinct CDR3 sequences listed, around 29% are singletons. Findings and caveats of the study: Identification of carriers of CMV plus the relevant HLA was achieved through cumulative public TCR beta family frequency. HLA-C-restricted, CMV-specific TCR beta clonotypes were dominant ex vivo.

The source of this sequence is a human donor in good health (CMV status not recorded). Some clones in this sample may be carry-over from other donors' samples. V usage is TRBV11-1 and J usage is TRBJ2-7; D is possibly TRBD1 or TRBD2 (7 bases each). The sequencing used cultured CD8+ T cells from PBMCs, collected from culture after CMV antigen stimulation. CDR3 amino acids: CASSPNRGGDYEQYF. In DNA, the CDR3 is TGTGCCAGCAGCCCTAACAGGGGAGGGGACTACGAGCAGTACTTC.